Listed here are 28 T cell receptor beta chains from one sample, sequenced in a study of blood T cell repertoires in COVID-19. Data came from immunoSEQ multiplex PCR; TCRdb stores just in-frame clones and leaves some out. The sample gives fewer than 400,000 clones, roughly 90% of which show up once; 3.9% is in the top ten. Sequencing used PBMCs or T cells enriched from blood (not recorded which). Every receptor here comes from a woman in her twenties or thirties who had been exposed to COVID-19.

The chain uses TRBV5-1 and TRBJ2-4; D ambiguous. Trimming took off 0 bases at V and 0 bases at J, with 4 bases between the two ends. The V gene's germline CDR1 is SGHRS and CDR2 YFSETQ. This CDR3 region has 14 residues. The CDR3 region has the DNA TGCGCCAGCAGCTTGGACTTAGCCAAAAACATTCAGTACTTC. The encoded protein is CASSLDLAKNIQYF.

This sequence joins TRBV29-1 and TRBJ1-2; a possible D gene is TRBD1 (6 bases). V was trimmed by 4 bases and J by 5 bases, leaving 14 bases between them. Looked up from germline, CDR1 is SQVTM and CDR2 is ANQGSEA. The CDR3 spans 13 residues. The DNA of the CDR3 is TGCAGCGTTGGGTCAGGGGTAGGGTATGGCTACACCTTC. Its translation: CSVGSGVGYGYTF.

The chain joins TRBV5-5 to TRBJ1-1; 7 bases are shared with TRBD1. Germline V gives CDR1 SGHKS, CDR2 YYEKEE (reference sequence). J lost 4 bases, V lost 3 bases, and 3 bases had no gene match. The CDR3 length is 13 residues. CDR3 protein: CASSSTGSTEAFF. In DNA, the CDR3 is TGTGCCAGCAGCTCGACAGGGAGCACTGAAGCTTTCTTT.

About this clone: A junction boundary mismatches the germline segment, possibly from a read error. CDR3 nucleotide sequence: TGTGCCTGGAGTGGGGTGACATTCAACTTC. Translating it yields CAWSGVTFNF. V is TRBV30 and J is TRBJ2-5; D ambiguous. The CDR3 has 10 residues. Per germline, CDR1 GTSNPN and CDR2 SVGIG (reference sequence).

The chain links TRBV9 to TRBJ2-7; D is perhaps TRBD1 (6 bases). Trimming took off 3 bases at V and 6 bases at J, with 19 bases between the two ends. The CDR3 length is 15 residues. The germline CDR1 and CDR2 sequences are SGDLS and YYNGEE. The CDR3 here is CASSAGHGQIGEQYF. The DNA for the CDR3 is TGTGCCAGCAGCGCCGGACACGGACAGATTGGCGAGCAGTACTTC. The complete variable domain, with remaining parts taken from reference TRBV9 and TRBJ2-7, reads DSGVTQTPKHLITATGQRVTLRCSPRSGDLSVYWYQQSLDQGLQFLIQYYNGEERAKGNILERFSAQQFPDLHSELNLSSLELGDSALYFCASSAGHGQIGEQYFGPGTRLTVT.

The CDR3 sequence is CAISGLGGGETDTQYF. Written as DNA, the CDR3 is TGTGCCATCAGTGGACTCGGGGGGGGCGAGACAGATACGCAGTATTTT. This sequence joins TRBV10-3 and TRBJ2-3; 8 bases are shared with TRBD2. The length of the CDR3 is 16 residues. Looked up from germline, CDR1 is ENHRY and CDR2 is SYGVKD. V shed 4 bases, J shed 3 bases, and the junction held 9 bases outside the gene matches.

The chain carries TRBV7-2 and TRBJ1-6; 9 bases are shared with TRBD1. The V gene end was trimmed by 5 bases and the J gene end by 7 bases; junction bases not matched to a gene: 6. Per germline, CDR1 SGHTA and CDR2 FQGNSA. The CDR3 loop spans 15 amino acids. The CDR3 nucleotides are TGTGCCAGCAGCACCGGACAGGGGAACAATTCACCCCTCCACTTT. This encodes CASSTGQGNNSPLHF.

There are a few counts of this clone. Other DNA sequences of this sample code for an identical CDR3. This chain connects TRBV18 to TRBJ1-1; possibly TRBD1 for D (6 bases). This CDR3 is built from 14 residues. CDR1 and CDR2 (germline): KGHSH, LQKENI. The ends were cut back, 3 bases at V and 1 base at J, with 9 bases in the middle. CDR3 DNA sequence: TGTGCCAGCTCACCCGGGACACCGAACACTGAAGCTTTCTTT. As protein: CASSPGTPNTEAFF.

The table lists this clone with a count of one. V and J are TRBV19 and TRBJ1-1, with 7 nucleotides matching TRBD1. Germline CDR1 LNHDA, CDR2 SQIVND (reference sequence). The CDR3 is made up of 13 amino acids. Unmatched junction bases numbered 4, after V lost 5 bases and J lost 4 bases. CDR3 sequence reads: CASSQGDFTEAFF. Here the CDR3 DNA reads TGTGCCAGTAGTCAGGGGGATTTCACTGAAGCTTTCTTT.

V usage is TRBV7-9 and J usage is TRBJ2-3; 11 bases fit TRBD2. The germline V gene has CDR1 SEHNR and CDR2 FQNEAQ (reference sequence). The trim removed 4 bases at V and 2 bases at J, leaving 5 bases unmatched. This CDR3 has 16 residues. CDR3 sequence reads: CASSSGLADLTDTQYF. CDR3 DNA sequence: TGTGCCAGCAGCTCGGGACTAGCGGACCTCACAGATACGCAGTATTTT. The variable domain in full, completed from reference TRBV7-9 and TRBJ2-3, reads DTGVSQNPRHKITKRGQNVTFRCDPISEHNRLYWYRQTLGQGPEFLTYFQNEAQLEKSRLLSDRFSAERPKGSFSTLEIQRTEQGDSAMYLCASSSGLADLTDTQYFGPGTRLTVL.

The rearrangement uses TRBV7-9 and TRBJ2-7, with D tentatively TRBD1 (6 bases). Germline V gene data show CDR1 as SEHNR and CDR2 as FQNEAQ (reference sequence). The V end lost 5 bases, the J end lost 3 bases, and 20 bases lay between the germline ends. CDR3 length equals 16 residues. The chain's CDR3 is CASSQRYDRLIYEQYF. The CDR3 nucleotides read TGTGCCAGCAGCCAAAGGTACGACAGGTTAATCTACGAGCAGTACTTC.

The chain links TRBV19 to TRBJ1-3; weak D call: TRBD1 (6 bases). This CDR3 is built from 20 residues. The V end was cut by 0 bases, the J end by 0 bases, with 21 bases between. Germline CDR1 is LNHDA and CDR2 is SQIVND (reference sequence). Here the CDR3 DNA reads TGTGCCAGTAGTATAGATAGCCGAAGAAGGACAGTCTTCTCTGGAAACACCATATATTTT. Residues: CASSIDSRRRTVFSGNTIYF.

In DNA, the CDR3 is TGTGCCAGCAGCTTAATGGGAGGGAACATTCAGTACTTC. Residues: CASSLMGGNIQYF. V usage is TRBV7-2 and J usage is TRBJ2-4, with TRBD2 matching over 7 bases. The CDR3 covers 13 residues. Germline CDR1 reads SGHTA; CDR2 reads FQGNSA. Trimming cost V 2 bases and J 7 bases; bases outside gene matches: 2. The full variable domain, its missing parts supplied by reference TRBV7-2 and TRBJ2-4, is GAGVSQSPSNKVTEKGKDVELRCDPISGHTALYWYRQSLGQGLEFLIYFQGNSAPDKSGLPSDRFSAERTGGSVSTLTIQRTQQEDSAVYLCASSLMGGNIQYFGAGTRLSVL.

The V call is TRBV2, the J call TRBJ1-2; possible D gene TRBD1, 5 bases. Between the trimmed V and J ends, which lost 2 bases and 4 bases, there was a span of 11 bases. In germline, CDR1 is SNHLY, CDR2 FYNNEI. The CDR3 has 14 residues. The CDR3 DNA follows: TGTGCCAGCAGTGAAAAGGGGTTGGCCTATGGCTACACCTTC. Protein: CASSEKGLAYGYTF.

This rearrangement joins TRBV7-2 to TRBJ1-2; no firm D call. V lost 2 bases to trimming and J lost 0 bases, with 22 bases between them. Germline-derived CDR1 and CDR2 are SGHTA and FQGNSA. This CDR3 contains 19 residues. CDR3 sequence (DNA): TGTGCCAGCAGCTTACCTCCGGGCCGGGGAATTGGAGCTAACTATGGCTACACCTTC. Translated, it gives CASSLPPGRGIGANYGYTF.

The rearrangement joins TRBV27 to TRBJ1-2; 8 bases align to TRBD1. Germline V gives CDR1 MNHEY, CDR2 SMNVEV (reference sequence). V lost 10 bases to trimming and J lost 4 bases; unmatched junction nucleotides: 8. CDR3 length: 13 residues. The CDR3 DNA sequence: TGTGCCATGCAGACGACAGGGGTCTATGGCTACACCTTC. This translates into CAMQTTGVYGYTF.

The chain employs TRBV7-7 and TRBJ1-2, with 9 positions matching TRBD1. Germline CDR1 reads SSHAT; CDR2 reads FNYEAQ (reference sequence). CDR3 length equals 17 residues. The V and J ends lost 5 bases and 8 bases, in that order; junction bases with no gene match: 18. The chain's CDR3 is CASSTSTPKDRGRGYTF. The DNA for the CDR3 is TGTGCCAGCAGCACCTCAACGCCCAAGGACAGGGGAAGAGGCTACACCTTC.

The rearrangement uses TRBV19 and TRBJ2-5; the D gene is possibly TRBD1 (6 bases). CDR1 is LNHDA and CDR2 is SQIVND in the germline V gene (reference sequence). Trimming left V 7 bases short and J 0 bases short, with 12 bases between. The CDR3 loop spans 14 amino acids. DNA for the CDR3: TGTGCCAGTAAGGTAACAGGGAACCAAGAGACCCAGTACTTC. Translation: CASKVTGNQETQYF. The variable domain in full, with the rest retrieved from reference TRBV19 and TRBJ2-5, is DGGITQSPKYLFRKEGQNVTLSCEQNLNHDAMYWYRQDPGQGLRLIYYSQIVNDFQKGDIAEGYSVSREKKESFPLTVTSAQKNPTAFYLCASKVTGNQETQYFGPGTRLLVL.

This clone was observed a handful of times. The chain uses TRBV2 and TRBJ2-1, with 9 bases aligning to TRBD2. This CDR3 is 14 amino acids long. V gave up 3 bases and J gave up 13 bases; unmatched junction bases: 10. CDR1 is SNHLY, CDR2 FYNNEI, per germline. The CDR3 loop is CASSDEVLAGSQFF. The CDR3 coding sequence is TGTGCCAGCAGTGATGAAGTACTAGCGGGTAGCCAGTTCTTC.

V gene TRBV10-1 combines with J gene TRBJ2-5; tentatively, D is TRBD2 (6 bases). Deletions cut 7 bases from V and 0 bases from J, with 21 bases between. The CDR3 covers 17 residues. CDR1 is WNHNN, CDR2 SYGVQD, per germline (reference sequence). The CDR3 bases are TGCGCCAGCACCCTAGTGGGAGGAACCCGATACCAAGAGACCCAGTACTTC. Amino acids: CASTLVGGTRYQETQYF.

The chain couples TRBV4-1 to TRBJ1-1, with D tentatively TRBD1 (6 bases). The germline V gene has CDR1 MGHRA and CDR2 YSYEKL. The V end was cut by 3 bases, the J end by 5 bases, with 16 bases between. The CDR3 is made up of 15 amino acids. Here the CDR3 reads CASSQEQGLGTEAFF. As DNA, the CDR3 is TGCGCCAGCAGCCAGGAACAGGGATTGGGAACTGAAGCTTTCTTT.

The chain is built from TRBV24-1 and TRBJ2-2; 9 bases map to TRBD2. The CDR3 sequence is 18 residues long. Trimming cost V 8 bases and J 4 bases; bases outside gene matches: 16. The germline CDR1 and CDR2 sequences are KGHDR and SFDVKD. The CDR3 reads CATTSNPGGGASTGELFF. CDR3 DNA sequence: TGTGCCACCACCTCAAACCCTGGCGGGGGGGCGAGCACCGGGGAGCTGTTTTTT.

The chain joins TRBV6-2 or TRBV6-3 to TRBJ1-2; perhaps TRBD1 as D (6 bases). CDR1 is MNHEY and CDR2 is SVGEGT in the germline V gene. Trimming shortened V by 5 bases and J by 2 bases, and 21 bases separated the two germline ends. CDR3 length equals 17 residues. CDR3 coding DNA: TGTGCCAGCAGTGGATCGACAGGACACCCATTAAACTATGGCTACACCTTC. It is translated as CASSGSTGHPLNYGYTF.

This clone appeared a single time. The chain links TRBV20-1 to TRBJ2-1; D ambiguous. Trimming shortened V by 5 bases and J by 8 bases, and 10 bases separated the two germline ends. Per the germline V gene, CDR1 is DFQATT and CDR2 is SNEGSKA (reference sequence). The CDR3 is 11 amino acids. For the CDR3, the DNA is TGCAGTGCTCAGCCCCGGGATGAGCAGTTCTTC. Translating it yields CSAQPRDEQFF.

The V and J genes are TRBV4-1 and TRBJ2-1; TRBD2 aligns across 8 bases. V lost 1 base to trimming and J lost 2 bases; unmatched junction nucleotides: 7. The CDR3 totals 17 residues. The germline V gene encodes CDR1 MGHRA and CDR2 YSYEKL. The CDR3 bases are TGCGCCAGCAGCCAAGGGCCCGGACTAGCCCCCTACAATGAGCAGTTCTTC. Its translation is CASSQGPGLAPYNEQFF.

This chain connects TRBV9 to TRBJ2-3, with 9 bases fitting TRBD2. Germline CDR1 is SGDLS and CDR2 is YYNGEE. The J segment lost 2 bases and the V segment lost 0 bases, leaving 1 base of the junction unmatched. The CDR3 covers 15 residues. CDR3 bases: TGTGCCAGCAGCGTAGGGACTAGCGTCACAGATACGCAGTATTTT. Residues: CASSVGTSVTDTQYF.

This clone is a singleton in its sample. CDR3 sequence: CASKGAGTGGYNEQFF. In nucleotides, the CDR3 is TGTGCCAGCAAGGGAGCCGGGACTGGGGGATACAATGAGCAGTTCTTC. The V call is TRBV2, the J call TRBJ2-1, with D possibly matching TRBD2 (6 bases). The CDR3 totals 16 residues. V lost 7 bases and J lost 4, with 20 bases in between. Germline CDR1 SNHLY, CDR2 FYNNEI.

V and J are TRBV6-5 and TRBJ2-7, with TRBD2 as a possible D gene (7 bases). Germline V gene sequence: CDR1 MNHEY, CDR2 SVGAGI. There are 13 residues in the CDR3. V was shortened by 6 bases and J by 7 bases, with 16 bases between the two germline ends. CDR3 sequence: CASRATQGGEQYF. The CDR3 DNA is TGTGCCAGCAGAGCCACACAGGGAGGGGAGCAGTACTTC.